This T cell receptor (beta chain) was documented in a study of blood T cell repertoires in COVID-19. Study overall: Collection of acute and convalescent COVID-19 samples took place in the United States, Italy and Spain.

In this sample, this clone turned up once. V was clipped by 7 bases and J by 3 bases, with 15 bases between them. The CDR3 totals 14 residues. Germline lookup yields CDR1 LNHDA and CDR2 SQIVND (reference sequence). Authors' processing steps: Estimates of nucleated cell counts were drawn from the amplification of reference gene primers. Assay: immunoSEQ multiplex PCR; the TCRdb copy retains only in-frame clones and omits some. V and J calls and clone size are copied from that table; D and trimming were computed from the DNA. The sample yields approximately 300,000 clones, 89% seen once. J is TRBJ1-1 and V is TRBV19; D ambiguous. This TCR derives from a man aged 18-30 years who had recovered from COVID-19. Sequencing used peripheral blood. The CDR3 DNA follows: TGTGCCAGTACTTCAGGACTCAGCTACACTGAAGCTTTCTTT. It specifies CASTSGLSYTEAFF.